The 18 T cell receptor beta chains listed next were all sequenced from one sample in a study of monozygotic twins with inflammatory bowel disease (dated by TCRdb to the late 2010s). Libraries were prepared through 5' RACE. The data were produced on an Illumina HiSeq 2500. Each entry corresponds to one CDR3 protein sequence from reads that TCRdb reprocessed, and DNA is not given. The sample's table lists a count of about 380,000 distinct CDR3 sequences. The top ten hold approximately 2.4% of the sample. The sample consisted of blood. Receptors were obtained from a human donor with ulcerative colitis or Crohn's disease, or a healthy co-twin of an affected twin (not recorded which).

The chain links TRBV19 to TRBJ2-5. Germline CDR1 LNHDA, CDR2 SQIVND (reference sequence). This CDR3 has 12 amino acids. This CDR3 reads CASSIFGETQYF.

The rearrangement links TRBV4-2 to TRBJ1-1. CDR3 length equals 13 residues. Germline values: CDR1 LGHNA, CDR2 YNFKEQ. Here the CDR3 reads CASSQVGDTEAFF.

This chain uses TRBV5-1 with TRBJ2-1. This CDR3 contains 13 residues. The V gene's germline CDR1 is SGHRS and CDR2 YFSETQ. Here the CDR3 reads CASSHSWVDEQFF.

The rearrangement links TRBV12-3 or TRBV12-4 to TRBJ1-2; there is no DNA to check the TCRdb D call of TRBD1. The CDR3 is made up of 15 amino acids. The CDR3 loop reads CVSSSSTGFFYGYTF.

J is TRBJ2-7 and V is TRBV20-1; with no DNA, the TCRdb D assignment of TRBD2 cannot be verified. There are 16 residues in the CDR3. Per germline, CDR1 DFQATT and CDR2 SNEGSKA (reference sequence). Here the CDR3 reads CSARQFGGGPSYEQYF.

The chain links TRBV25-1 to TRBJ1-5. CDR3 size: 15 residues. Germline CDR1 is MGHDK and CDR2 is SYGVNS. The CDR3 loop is CASSYGSSSNQPQHF.

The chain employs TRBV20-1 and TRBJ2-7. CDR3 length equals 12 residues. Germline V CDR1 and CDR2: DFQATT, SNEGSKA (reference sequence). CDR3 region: CSARVVGYEQYF.

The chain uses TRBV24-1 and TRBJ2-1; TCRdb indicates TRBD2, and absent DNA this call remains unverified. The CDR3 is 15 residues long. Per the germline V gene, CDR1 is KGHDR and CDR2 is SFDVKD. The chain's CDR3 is CATSANGGAYNEQFF.

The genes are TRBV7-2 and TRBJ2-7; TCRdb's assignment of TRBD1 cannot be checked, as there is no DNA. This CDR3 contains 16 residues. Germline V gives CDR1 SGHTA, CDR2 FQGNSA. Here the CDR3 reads CASSLGDTSIFYEQYF. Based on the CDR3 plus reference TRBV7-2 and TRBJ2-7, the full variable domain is GAGVSQSPSNKVTEKGKDVELRCDPISGHTALYWYRQSLGQGLEFLIYFQGNSAPDKSGLPSDRFSAERTGGSVSTLTIQRTQQEDSAVYLCASSLGDTSIFYEQYFGPGTRLTVT.

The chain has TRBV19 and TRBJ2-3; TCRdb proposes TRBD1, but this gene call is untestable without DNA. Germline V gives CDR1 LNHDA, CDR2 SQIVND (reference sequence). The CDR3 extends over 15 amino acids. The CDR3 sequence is CASSSQGIPTDTQYF.

Here the CDR3 reads CASSLDPGYEQFF. The chain is built from TRBV5-1 and TRBJ2-1; the TCRdb call, TRBD1, lacks DNA for checking. CDR3 size: 13 residues. The germline V gene encodes CDR1 SGHRS and CDR2 YFSETQ.

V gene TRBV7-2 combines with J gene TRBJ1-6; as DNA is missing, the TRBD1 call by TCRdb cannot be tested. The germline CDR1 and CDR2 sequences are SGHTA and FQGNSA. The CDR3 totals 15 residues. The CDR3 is CASSPTGGISSPLHF.

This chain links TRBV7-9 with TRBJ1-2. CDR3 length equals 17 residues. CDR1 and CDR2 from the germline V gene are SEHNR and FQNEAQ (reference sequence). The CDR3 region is CASSLEASLRGGYGYTF.

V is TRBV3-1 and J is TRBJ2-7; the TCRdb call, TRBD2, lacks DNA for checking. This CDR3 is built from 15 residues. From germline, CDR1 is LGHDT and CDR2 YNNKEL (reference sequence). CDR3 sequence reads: CATSPGLRLAGEQYF.

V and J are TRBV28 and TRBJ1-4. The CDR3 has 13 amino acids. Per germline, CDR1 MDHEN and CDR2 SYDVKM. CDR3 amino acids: CASSSDLNEKLFF. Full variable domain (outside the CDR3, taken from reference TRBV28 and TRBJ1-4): DVKVTQSSRYLVKRTGEKVFLECVQDMDHENMFWYRQDPGLGLRLIYFSYDVKMKEKGDIPEGYSVSREKKERFSLILESASTNQTSMYLCASSSDLNEKLFFGSGTQLSVL.

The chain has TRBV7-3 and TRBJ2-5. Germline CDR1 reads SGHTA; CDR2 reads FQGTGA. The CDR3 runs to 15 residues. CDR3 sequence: CASSFTAGPQETQYF.

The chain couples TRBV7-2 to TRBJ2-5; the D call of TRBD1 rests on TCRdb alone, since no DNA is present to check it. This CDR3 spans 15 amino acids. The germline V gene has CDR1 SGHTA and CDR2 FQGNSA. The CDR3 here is CASSLFQGGGETQYF.

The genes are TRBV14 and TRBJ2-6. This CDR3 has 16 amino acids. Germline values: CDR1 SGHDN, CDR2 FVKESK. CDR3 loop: CASSPYDTSGANVLTF. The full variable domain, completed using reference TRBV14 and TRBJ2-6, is EAGVTQFPSHSVIEKGQTVTLRCDPISGHDNLYWYRRVMGKEIKFLLHFVKESKQDESGMPNNRFLAERTGGTYSTLKVQPAELEDSGVYFCASSPYDTSGANVLTFGAGSRLTVL.